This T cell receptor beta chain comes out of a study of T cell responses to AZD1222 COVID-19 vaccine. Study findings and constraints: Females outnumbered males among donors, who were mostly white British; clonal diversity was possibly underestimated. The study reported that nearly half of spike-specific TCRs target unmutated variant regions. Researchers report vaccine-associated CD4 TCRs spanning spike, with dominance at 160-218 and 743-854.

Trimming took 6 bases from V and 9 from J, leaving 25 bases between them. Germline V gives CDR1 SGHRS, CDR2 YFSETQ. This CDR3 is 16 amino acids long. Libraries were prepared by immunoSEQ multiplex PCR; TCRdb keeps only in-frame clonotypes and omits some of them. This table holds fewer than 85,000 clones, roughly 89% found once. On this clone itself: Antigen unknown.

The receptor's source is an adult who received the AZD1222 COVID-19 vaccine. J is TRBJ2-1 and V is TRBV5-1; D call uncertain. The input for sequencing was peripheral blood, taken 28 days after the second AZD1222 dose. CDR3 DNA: TGCGCCAGCACCTACCAAGACACAATCCTCCCTAGTGAGCAGTTCTTC. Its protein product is CASTYQDTILPSEQFF. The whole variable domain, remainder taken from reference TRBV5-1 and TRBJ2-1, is KAGVTQTPRYLIKTRGQQVTLSCSPISGHRSVSWYQQTPGQGLQFLFEYFSETQRNKGNFPGRFSGRQFSNSRSEMNVSTLELGDSALYLCASTYQDTILPSEQFFGPGTRLTVL.